This T cell receptor beta chain was sequenced for a study of post-analysis software for immune sequencing data. A word on this clonotype: Its specificity is unknown.

Unique-molecular-identifier-tagged TCR beta cDNA libraries were used. TCRdb reprocessed the PCR reads with MiXCR, giving one entry per CDR3 protein. The table shows 400,000 to 500,000 distinct CDR3 sequences, with roughly 38% occurring only once. Study-wide results and caveats: Among a handful of TRBV segments more frequent in patients than controls were TRBV5-6, TRBV5-1 and TRBV20-1.

V lost 6 bases and J 2 bases, leaving 13 bases between the germline ends. The length of the CDR3 is 14 residues. The germline V gene encodes CDR1 MDHEN and CDR2 SYDVKM. The source of this sequence is a girl aged 2-10 years with multiple sclerosis. Sequenced material: blood. This rearrangement joins TRBV28 to TRBJ1-2; D is unclear. The CDR3 is CASSLTEPNYGYTF. CDR3 DNA: TGTGCCAGCAGCCTGACGGAACCCAACTATGGCTACACCTTC.